This entry lists 10 T cell receptor beta chains sequenced from one sample in a study of cytomegalovirus exposure and HLA in healthy donors. Both 60 Vbeta primers and 13 Jbeta primers went into the PCR. Sequenced by immunoSEQ multiplex PCR; TCRdb stores in-frame clones only, minus some. The sample carries about 62,000 clones, less than 85% recorded once. The sample consisted of PBMCs. These receptors were taken from a young woman in good health and CMV-seronegative.

The V and J genes are TRBV18 and TRBJ2-2; 9 nucleotides match TRBD1. CDR3 length: 14 residues. Germline V gene lookup returns CDR1 KGHSH and CDR2 LQKENI. V was clipped by 6 bases and J by 6 bases; unmatched bases: 5. CDR3 sequence: CASSARDRAGELFF. The DNA of the CDR3 is TGTGCCAGCTCGGCCCGGGACAGGGCCGGGGAGCTGTTTTTT.

V and J are TRBV5-1 and TRBJ2-5, with 7 bases fitting TRBD2. The CDR3 loop spans 14 amino acids. Trimming removed 0 bases from V and 2 bases from J; junction bases left unmatched: 1. Germline V gene lookup returns CDR1 SGHRS and CDR2 YFSETQ. DNA for the CDR3: TGCGCCAGCAGCTTGGCTAGCGGTCAAGAGACCCAGTACTTC. Its protein is CASSLASGQETQYF.

This chain links TRBV11-3 with TRBJ2-1, with 8 bases identical to TRBD2. The ends lost 1 base at V and 7 bases at J; junction bases unmatched: 9. Germline CDR1 SGHNT, CDR2 YENEEA. This CDR3 contains 16 residues. The CDR3 loop is CASSLGASGPLNEQFF. The DNA of the CDR3 is TGTGCCAGCAGCTTAGGCGCTAGCGGGCCCTTAAATGAGCAGTTCTTC.

The V call is TRBV28, the J call TRBJ2-7; D possibly corresponds to TRBD2 (6 bases). Germline CDR1 is MDHEN and CDR2 is SYDVKM. V lost 5 bases, J lost 5 bases, and 19 bases lay in between. The CDR3 is 15 amino acids. The CDR3 protein is CASSDLGTPGNEQYF. In DNA, the CDR3 is TGTGCCAGCAGTGACCTTGGGACTCCCGGGAACGAGCAGTACTTC.

The CDR3 DNA reads as TGTGCCTGGAAGCGTTCCCCCGCCTCCTACGAGCAGTACTTC. This gives the protein CAWKRSPASYEQYF. This chain links TRBV30 with TRBJ2-7; D call uncertain. V lost 4 bases and J lost 0, with 13 bases in between. Germline lookup yields CDR1 GTSNPN and CDR2 SVGIG (reference sequence). The CDR3 has 14 amino acids.

In DNA form, the CDR3 reads TGTGCCATCCCCTTTAGACACCGGGACTACGGTAGCTCCTACGAGCAGTACTTC. This sequence encodes CAIPFRHRDYGSSYEQYF. This rearrangement joins TRBV6-7 to TRBJ2-7, with 7 bases identical to TRBD2. TRBV6-7 is an ORF, with its function uncertain. The trim removed 10 bases at V and 0 bases at J, leaving 21 bases unmatched. This CDR3 is built from 18 residues.

Here the CDR3 reads CASTNPGLNTEAFF. CDR3 sequence (DNA): TGTGCCAGTACCAATCCTGGCTTAAACACTGAAGCTTTCTTT. This chain uses TRBV19 with TRBJ1-1; D unresolved. Trimming cost V 7 bases and J 2 bases, with 14 bases left between them. CDR3 length equals 14 residues. The germline V gene has CDR1 LNHDA and CDR2 SQIVND (reference sequence).

V gene TRBV6-1 combines with J gene TRBJ2-6; D is possibly TRBD1 (6 bases). V gave up 4 bases and J gave up 0 bases, with 7 bases separating them. The CDR3 runs 15 residues. Germline V gives CDR1 MNHNS, CDR2 SASEGT. CDR3 residues: CASSADSSGANVLTF. The CDR3 region has the DNA TGTGCCAGCAGTGCGGACAGCTCTGGGGCCAACGTCCTGACTTTC.

This clone appeared a single time. The chain links TRBV2 to TRBJ2-2; 9 bases match TRBD2. Losses at the gene ends were 7 bases for V and 2 bases for J; bases not matched to a gene: 14. The CDR3 loop spans 18 amino acids. CDR1 and CDR2 from the germline V gene are SNHLY and FYNNEI. The CDR3: CASNRRTSGYSNTGELFF. The CDR3 DNA reads as TGTGCCAGCAACAGGCGCACTAGCGGGTATTCCAACACCGGGGAGCTGTTTTTT.

This clone was detected once. V gene TRBV30 combines with J gene TRBJ2-4; 7 nucleotides match TRBD1. The CDR3 has 14 residues. J gave up 1 base and V 5 bases, and 5 bases lay outside the gene matches. CDR1 is GTSNPN and CDR2 is SVGIG in the germline V gene (reference sequence). The CDR3 sequence is CAWVPGGAKNIQYF. DNA for the CDR3: TGTGCCTGGGTCCCAGGGGGTGCCAAAAACATTCAGTACTTC. Drawing the rest from reference TRBV30 and TRBJ2-4, the complete variable domain is SQTIHQWPATLVQPVGSPLSLECTVEGTSNPNLYWYRQAAGRGLQLLFYSVGIGQISSEVPQNLSASRPQDRQFILSSKKLLLSDSGFYLCAWVPGGAKNIQYFGAGTRLSVL.